Listed below are T cell receptor beta chains from one sample, sequenced in a study of CD8+ T cells in alopecia areata. TCRdb keeps only in-frame clones here, not all; method: immunoSEQ multiplex PCR. This sample yields 30,000 to 40,000 clones, of which approximately 80% are seen a single time; around 19% belongs to the top ten. The sequenced sample consisted of NKG2D-low CD8+ T cells sorted from blood. All receptors derive from a human donor with alopecia areata. The CDR3 runs from the conserved cysteine through the conserved F or W. A D gene is named only where the DNA matches it firmly. Clone size is shown for a subset of rows, as once, few, many or a class of expanded clone.

abundance: NA
j_gene: TRBJ1-1
v_gene: TRBV7-9
d_gene: NA
CDR3aa: CASSLDSQGEAFF
CDR3nt: TGTGCCAGCAGCTTAGACTCTCAGGGGGAAGCTTTCTTT

abundance: NA
j_gene: TRBJ2-7
v_gene: TRBV5-1
d_gene: TRBD2
CDR3aa: CASSLTSGSNPYEQYF
CDR3nt: TGCGCCAGCAGCCTAACTAGCGGGAGTAATCCCTACGAGCAGTACTTC

abundance: NA
j_gene: TRBJ2-3
v_gene: TRBV30
d_gene: TRBD2
CDR3aa: CAWGTPGLAGQDTQYF
CDR3nt: TGTGCCTGGGGCACCCCGGGACTAGCGGGGCAAGATACGCAGTATTTT

abundance: NA
j_gene: TRBJ1-6
v_gene: TRBV7-2
d_gene: NA
CDR3aa: CASSSSGQPSYNSPLHF
CDR3nt: TGTGCCAGCAGCTCTAGTGGGCAGCCGTCCTATAATTCACCCCTCCACTTT

abundance: NA
j_gene: TRBJ1-5
v_gene: TRBV27
d_gene: NA
CDR3aa: CASSKQGWVQPQHF
CDR3nt: TGTGCCAGCAGTAAACAGGGATGGGTTCAGCCCCAGCATTTT

abundance: once
j_gene: TRBJ2-1
v_gene: TRBV29-1
d_gene: TRBD2
CDR3aa: CSVETPSGRFDEQFF
CDR3nt: TGCAGCGTTGAGACCCCTAGCGGGAGATTCGATGAGCAGTTCTTC

abundance: NA
j_gene: TRBJ1-1
v_gene: TRBV4-1
d_gene: NA
CDR3aa: CASTREGGLAEAFF
CDR3nt: TGCGCCAGCACCCGAGAGGGGGGGCTCGCTGAAGCTTTCTTT

abundance: NA
j_gene: TRBJ2-7
v_gene: TRBV11-1
d_gene: TRBD2
CDR3aa: CASTSSGRSYEQYF
CDR3nt: TGTGCCAGCACCTCAAGCGGGAGAAGCTACGAGCAGTACTTC

abundance: NA
j_gene: TRBJ2-5
v_gene: TRBV29-1
d_gene: NA
CDR3aa: CSFNGGVTQETQYF
CDR3nt: TGCAGCTTTAATGGGGGAGTCACTCAAGAGACCCAGTACTTC

abundance: NA
j_gene: TRBJ1-3
v_gene: TRBV6-5
d_gene: NA
CDR3aa: CASSYRQGSSGNTIYF
CDR3nt: TGTGCCAGCAGTTACCGGCAGGGGAGCTCTGGAAACACCATATATTTT

abundance: NA
j_gene: TRBJ2-1
v_gene: TRBV6-5
d_gene: NA
CDR3aa: CASSYPDNEQFF
CDR3nt: TGTGCCAGCAGTTACCCTGACAATGAGCAGTTCTTC

abundance: few
j_gene: TRBJ2-3
v_gene: TRBV19
d_gene: NA
CDR3aa: CASSISGTPSDTQYF
CDR3nt: TGTGCCAGTAGTATTAGTGGGACACCGTCAGATACGCAGTATTTT

abundance: NA
j_gene: TRBJ1-1
v_gene: TRBV29-1
d_gene: NA
CDR3aa: CSVEGLGYTEAFF
CDR3nt: TGCAGCGTTGAAGGATTGGGTTACACTGAAGCTTTCTTT

abundance: NA
j_gene: TRBJ2-5
v_gene: TRBV25-1
d_gene: NA
CDR3aa: CASLEETQYF
CDR3nt: TGTGCCAGCCTAGAGGAGACCCAGTACTTC

abundance: once
j_gene: TRBJ2-7
v_gene: TRBV29-1
d_gene: NA
CDR3aa: CSVAGGYSSYEQYF
CDR3nt: TGCAGCGTGGCGGGCGGGTACAGCTCCTACGAGCAGTACTTC

abundance: few
j_gene: TRBJ2-7
v_gene: TRBV4-3
d_gene: TRBD2
CDR3aa: CASSQSSGSSYEQYF
CDR3nt: TGCGCCAGCAGCCAATCTAGCGGGTCATCCTACGAGCAGTACTTC

abundance: NA
j_gene: TRBJ2-3
v_gene: TRBV5-6
d_gene: NA
CDR3aa: CASSSFTDTQYF
CDR3nt: TGTGCCAGCAGCTCATTCACGGATACGCAGTATTTT

abundance: NA
j_gene: TRBJ2-3
v_gene: TRBV29-1
d_gene: NA
CDR3aa: CSVGLLGASDTDTQYF
CDR3nt: TGCAGCGTTGGTCTACTCGGGGCCTCGGACACCGATACGCAGTATTTT

abundance: NA
j_gene: TRBJ2-7
v_gene: TRBV4-2
d_gene: TRBD1
CDR3aa: CASSHAGTGEYEQYF
CDR3nt: TGTGCCAGCAGCCATGCCGGGACAGGGGAGTACGAGCAGTACTTC

abundance: NA
j_gene: TRBJ2-2
v_gene: TRBV4-3
d_gene: NA
CDR3aa: CASSQNRDFTGELFF
CDR3nt: TGCGCCAGCAGCCAAAACAGGGACTTCACCGGGGAGCTGTTTTTT

abundance: many
j_gene: TRBJ2-1
v_gene: TRBV6-4
d_gene: NA
CDR3aa: CASSVAGTDYNEQFF
CDR3nt: TGTGCCAGCAGTGTGGCCGGGACCGATTACAATGAGCAGTTCTTC